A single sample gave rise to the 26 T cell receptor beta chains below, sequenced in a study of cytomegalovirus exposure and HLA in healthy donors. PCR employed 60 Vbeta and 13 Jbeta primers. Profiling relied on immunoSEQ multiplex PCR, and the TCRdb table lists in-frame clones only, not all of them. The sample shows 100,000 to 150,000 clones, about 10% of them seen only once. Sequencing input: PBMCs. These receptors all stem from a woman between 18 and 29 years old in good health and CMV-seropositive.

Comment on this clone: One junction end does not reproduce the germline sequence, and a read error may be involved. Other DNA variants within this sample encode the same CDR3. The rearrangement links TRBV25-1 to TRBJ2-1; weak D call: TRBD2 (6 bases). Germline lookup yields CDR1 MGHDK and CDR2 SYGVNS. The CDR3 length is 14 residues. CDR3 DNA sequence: TGTGCCAGCAGTGAGCATGGCGGGACGGATGAACAGTTCTTC. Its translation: CASSEHGGTDEQFF.

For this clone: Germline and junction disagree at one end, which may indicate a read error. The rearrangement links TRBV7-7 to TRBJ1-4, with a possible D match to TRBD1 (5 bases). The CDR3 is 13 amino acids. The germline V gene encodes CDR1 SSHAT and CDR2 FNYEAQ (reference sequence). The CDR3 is CASSPYQGEKLFF. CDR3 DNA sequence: TGTGCTAGCAGCCCCTATCAGGGTGAAAAACTGTTTTTT.

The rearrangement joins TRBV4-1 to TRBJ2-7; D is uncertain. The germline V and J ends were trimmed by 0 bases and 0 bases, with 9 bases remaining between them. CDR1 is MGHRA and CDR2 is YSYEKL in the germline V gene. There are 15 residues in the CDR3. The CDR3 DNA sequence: TGCGCCAGCAGCCAAGATCAGGTGGCCTCCTACGAGCAGTACTTC. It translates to CASSQDQVASYEQYF.

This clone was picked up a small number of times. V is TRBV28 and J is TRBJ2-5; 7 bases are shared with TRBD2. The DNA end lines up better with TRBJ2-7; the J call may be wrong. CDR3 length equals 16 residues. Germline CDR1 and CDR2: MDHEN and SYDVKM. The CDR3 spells CASSHARTRAVHEQYF. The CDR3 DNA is TGTGCCAGCAGCCATGCCCGGACTAGAGCGGTTCACGAGCAGTACTTC.

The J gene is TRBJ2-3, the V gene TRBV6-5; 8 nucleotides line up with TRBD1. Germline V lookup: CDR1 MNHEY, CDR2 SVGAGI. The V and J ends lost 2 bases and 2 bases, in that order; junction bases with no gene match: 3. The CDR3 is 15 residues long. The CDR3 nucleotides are TGTGCCAGCAGTTACGGGGACAGGAACACAGATACGCAGTATTTT. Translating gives CASSYGDRNTDTQYF.

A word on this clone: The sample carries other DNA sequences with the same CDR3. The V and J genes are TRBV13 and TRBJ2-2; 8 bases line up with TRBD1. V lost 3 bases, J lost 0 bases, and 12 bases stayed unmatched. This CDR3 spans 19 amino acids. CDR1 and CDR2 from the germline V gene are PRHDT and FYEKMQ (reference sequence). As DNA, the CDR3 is TGTGCCAGCAGCTTCCCAGGGGGCATCTACACCCCGAACACCGGGGAGCTGTTTTTT. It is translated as CASSFPGGIYTPNTGELFF.

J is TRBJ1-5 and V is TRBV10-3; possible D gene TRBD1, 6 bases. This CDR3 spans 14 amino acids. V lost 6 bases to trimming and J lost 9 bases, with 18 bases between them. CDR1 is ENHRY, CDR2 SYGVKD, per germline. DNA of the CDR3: TGTGCCATCAGCGACATAGGGGGTAAGATGCCCCAGCATTTT. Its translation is CAISDIGGKMPQHF.

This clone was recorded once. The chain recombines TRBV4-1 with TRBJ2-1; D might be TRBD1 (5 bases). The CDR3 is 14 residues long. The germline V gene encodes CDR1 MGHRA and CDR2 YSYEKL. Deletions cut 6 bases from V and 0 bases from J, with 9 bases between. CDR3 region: CASSRQSSYNEQFF. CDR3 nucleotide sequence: TGCGCCAGCAGTCGACAGAGCTCCTACAATGAGCAGTTCTTC.

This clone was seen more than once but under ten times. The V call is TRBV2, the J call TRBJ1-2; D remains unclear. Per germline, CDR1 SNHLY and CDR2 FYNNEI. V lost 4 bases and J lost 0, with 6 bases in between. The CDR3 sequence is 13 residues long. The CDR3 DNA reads TGTGCCAGCAGTGTCGGTACTAACTATGGCTACACCTTC. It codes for CASSVGTNYGYTF.

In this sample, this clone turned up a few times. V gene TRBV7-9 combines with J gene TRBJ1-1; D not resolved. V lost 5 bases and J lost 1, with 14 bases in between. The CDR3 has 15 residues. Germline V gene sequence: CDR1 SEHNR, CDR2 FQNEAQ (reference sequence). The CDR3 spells CASSRIEGSNTEAFF. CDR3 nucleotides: TGTGCCAGCAGCCGCATCGAGGGATCGAACACTGAAGCTTTCTTT.

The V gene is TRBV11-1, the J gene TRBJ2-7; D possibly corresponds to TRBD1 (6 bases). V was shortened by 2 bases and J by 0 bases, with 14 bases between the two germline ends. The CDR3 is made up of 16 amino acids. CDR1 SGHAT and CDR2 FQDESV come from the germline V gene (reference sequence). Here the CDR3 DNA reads TGTGCCAGCAGCTTACGTCGGGACACGCTCTCCTACGAGCAGTACTTC. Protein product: CASSLRRDTLSYEQYF.

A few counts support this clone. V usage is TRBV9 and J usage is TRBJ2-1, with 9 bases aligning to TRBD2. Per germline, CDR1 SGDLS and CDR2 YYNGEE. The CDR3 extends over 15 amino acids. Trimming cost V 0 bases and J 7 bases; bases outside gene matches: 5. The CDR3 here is CASSVGTSGPNEQFF. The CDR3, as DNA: TGTGCCAGCAGCGTAGGTACTAGCGGGCCGAATGAGCAGTTCTTC.

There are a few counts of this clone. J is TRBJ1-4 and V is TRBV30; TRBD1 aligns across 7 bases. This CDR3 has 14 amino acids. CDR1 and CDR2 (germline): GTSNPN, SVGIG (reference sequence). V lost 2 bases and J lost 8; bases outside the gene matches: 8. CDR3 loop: CAWSWRGLGEKLFF. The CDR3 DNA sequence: TGTGCCTGGAGTTGGAGGGGGCTGGGAGAAAAACTGTTTTTT.

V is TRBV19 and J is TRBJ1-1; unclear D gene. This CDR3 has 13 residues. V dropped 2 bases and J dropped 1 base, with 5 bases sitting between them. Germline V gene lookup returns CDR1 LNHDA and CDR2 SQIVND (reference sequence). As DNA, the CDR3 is TGTGCCAGTAGTATAACTTCGAACACTGAAGCTTTCTTT. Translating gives CASSITSNTEAFF.

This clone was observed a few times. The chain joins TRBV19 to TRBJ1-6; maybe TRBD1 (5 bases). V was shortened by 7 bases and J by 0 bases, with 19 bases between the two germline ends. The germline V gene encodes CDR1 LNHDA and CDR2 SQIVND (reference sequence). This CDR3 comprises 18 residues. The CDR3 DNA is TGTGCCAGTAATCGGACACCAAGAGAAAGCTCCTATAATTCACCCCTCCACTTT. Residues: CASNRTPRESSYNSPLHF.

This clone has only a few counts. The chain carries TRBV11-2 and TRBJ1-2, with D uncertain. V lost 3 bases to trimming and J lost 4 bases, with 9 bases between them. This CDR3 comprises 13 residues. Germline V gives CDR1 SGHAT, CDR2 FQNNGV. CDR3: CASSFGRGYGYTF. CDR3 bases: TGTGCCAGCAGCTTCGGAAGAGGCTATGGCTACACCTTC.

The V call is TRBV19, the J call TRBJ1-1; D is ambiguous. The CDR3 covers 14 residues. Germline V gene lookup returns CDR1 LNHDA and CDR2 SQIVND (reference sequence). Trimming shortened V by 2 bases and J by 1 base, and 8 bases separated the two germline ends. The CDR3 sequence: CASSISRGNTEAFF. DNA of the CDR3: TGTGCCAGTAGTATATCACGAGGGAACACTGAAGCTTTCTTT. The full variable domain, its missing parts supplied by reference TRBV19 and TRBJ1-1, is DGGITQSPKYLFRKEGQNVTLSCEQNLNHDAMYWYRQDPGQGLRLIYYSQIVNDFQKGDIAEGYSVSREKKESFPLTVTSAQKNPTAFYLCASSISRGNTEAFFGQGTRLTVV.

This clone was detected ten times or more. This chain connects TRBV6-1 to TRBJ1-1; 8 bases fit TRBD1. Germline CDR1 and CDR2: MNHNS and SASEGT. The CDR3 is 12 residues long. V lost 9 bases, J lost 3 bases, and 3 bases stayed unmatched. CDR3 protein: CASNRGDTEAFF. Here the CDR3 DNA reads TGTGCCAGTAACAGGGGGGACACTGAAGCTTTCTTT.

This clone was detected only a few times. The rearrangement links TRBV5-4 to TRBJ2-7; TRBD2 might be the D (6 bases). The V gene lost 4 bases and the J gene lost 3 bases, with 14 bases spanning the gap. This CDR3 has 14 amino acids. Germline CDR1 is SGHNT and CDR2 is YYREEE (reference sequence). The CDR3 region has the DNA TGTGCCAGCAGCCCCTACACGGGGGACTACGAGCAGTACTTC. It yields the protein CASSPYTGDYEQYF.

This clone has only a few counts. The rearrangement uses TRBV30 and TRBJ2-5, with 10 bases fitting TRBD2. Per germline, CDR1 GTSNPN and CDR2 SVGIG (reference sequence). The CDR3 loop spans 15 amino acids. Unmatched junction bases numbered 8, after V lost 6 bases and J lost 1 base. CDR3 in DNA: TGTGCCTGCCTCCCCGGACTAGCGGTCCAAGAGACCCAGTACTTC. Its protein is CACLPGLAVQETQYF.

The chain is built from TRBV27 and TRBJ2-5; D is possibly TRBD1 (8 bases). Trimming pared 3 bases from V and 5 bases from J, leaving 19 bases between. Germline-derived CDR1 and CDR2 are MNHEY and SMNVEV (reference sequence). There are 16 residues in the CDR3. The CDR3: CASSLYGYRGGETQYF. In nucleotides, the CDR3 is TGTGCCAGCAGTTTGTACGGCTACAGGGGGGGGGAGACCCAGTACTTC.

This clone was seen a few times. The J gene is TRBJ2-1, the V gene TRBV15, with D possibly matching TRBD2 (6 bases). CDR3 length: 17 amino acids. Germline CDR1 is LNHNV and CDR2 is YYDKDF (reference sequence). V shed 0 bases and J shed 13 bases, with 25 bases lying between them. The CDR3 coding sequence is TGTGCCACCAGCAGAGATTTGGCTAGCGAGCCTAACACAGTACAGTTCTTC. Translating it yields CATSRDLASEPNTVQFF.

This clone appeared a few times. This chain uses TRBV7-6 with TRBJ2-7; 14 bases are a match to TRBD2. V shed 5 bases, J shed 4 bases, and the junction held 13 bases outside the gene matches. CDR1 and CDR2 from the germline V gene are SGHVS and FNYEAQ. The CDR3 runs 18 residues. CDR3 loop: CASSPHRPGLAGVYEQYF. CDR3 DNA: TGTGCCAGCAGCCCCCACCGTCCGGGACTAGCGGGAGTGTACGAGCAGTACTTC.

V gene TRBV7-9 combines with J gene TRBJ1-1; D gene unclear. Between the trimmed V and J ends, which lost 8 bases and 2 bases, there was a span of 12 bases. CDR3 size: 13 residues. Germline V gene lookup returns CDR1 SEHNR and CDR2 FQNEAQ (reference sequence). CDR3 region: CASAEDPNTEAFF. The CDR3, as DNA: TGTGCCAGCGCAGAGGATCCCAACACTGAAGCTTTCTTT.

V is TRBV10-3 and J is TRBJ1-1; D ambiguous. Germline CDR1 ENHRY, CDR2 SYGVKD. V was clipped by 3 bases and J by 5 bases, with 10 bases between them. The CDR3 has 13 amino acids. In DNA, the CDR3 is TGTGCCATCAGTGAAGATATGGAGACTGAAGCTTTCTTT. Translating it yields CAISEDMETEAFF.

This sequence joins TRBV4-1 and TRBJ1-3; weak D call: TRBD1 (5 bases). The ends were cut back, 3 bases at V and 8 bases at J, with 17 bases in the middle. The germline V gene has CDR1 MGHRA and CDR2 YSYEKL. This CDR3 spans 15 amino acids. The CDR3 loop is CASSQHQGGVDTIYF. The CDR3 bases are TGCGCCAGCAGCCAGCACCAGGGAGGGGTAGACACCATATATTTT.